The 23 T cell receptor beta chains below all came from one sample that was sequenced in a study of blood T cells in healthy people across ages. Combining a sample-barcoded 5' primer with a J-beta primer mix, a second PCR ran for roughly 7 to 11 cycles. TCRdb called the 5' RACE reads again in MiXCR, with one record for every CDR3 protein. Counted here are some 1.5 million distinct CDR3 sequences, approximately 39% occurring once; the ten biggest clones make up about 4%. Sequencing was carried out using blood. Receptor source: a young woman in good health.

This clonotype was counted at least ten times. The gene calls are TRBV7-6 and TRBJ2-1, with TRBD1 matching over 8 bases. CDR1 is SGHVS, CDR2 FNYEAQ, per germline. The CDR3 is 14 residues long. V trimming: 2 bases; J trimming: 7 bases; junction bases outside the gene matches: 4. This chain's CDR3 is CASSLLQGGNEQFF. CDR3 DNA sequence: TGTGCCAGCAGCTTACTACAGGGGGGAAATGAGCAGTTCTTC.

The rearrangement links TRBV6-6 to TRBJ2-5; 9 positions agree with TRBD2. Germline V gives CDR1 MNHNY, CDR2 SVGAGI (reference sequence). Trimming cost V 2 bases and J 4 bases; bases outside gene matches: 5. This CDR3 is built from 15 residues. CDR3 DNA: TGTGCCAGCAGTTACCAGGGGCGGGGGGGAGAGACCCAGTACTTC. Its translation is CASSYQGRGGETQYF.

The J gene is TRBJ2-5, the V gene TRBV14; perhaps D is TRBD1 or TRBD2 (5 bases each). The germline V gene encodes CDR1 SGHDN and CDR2 FVKESK. V was clipped by 4 bases and J by 11 bases, with 20 bases between them. CDR3 length: 14 residues. This CDR3 is CASSPYGRVGEQYF. The CDR3 DNA follows: TGTGCCAGCAGCCCTTATGGGCGAGTAGGGGAGCAGTACTTC. Complete variable domain (other parts from reference TRBV14 and TRBJ2-5): EAGVTQFPSHSVIEKGQTVTLRCDPISGHDNLYWYRRVMGKEIKFLLHFVKESKQDESGMPNNRFLAERTGGTYSTLKVQPAELEDSGVYFCASSPYGRVGEQYFGPGTRLLVL.

This clonotype was found many times. V is TRBV7-2 and J is TRBJ2-3; D is undetermined. CDR1 is SGHTA and CDR2 is FQGNSA in the germline V gene. The CDR3 is made up of 11 amino acids. Trimming shortened V by 2 bases and J by 5 bases, and 2 bases separated the two germline ends. CDR3 residues: CASSLKDTQYF. CDR3 sequence (DNA): TGTGCCAGCAGCTTAAAAGATACGCAGTATTTT.

This clonotype has ten or more counts. Its ends do not fully match the called genes, so a read error is possible. The chain employs TRBV12-3 or TRBV12-4 and TRBJ2-3; 10 bases align to TRBD2. This CDR3 has 14 amino acids. DNA of the CDR3: TGTGCCAGCAGCTTAGCGGGAGGATCAGATACGCAGTATTTT. As protein: CASSLAGGSDTQYF.

J is TRBJ1-1 and V is TRBV7-2; D perhaps matches TRBD1 (5 bases). The V gene lost 0 bases and the J gene lost 4 bases, with 12 bases spanning the gap. Germline CDR1 is SGHTA and CDR2 is FQGNSA. The CDR3 is 15 residues long. The CDR3 here is CASSLALSGGTEAFF. The CDR3 DNA reads as TGTGCCAGCAGCTTAGCGCTGTCCGGGGGCACTGAAGCTTTCTTT.

The chain joins TRBV5-1 to TRBJ2-7, with D possibly matching TRBD1 (6 bases). The germline gives CDR1 SGHRS, CDR2 YFSETQ. V was clipped by 3 bases and J by 4 bases, with 17 bases between them. The CDR3 is 15 residues long. The chain's CDR3 is CASSWRTGQLYEQYF. In DNA, the CDR3 is TGCGCCAGCAGCTGGAGGACGGGACAACTTTACGAGCAGTACTTC.

This rearrangement joins TRBV20-1 to TRBJ2-1; no firm D call. The CDR3 is 11 residues long. The germline V gene encodes CDR1 DFQATT and CDR2 SNEGSKA (reference sequence). The V end was cut by 7 bases, the J end by 5 bases, with 9 bases between. The chain's CDR3 is CSGVINNEQFF. The CDR3 nucleotides read TGCAGTGGAGTCATTAACAATGAGCAGTTCTTC.

The chain links TRBV20-1 to TRBJ1-5, with TRBD1 identical over 9 bases. The V segment lost 4 bases and the J segment 4 bases; nucleotides outside the gene matches: 8. In germline, CDR1 is DFQATT, CDR2 SNEGSKA (reference sequence). There are 15 residues in the CDR3. CDR3 in DNA: TGCAGTGCTACACAGGGGGCGTCTTTTAATCAGCCCCAGCATTTT. Its protein product is CSATQGASFNQPQHF.

The V and J genes are TRBV21-1 and TRBJ1-1. TRBV21-1 is a documented pseudogene. The CDR3 contains 15 residues. CDR3 sequence reads: CASSKVRQPNTEAFF. The CDR3 nucleotides read TGTGCCAGCAGCAAAGTTCGGCAGCCGAACACTGAAGCTTTCTTT.

In its sample, this clonotype was seen a few times. The rearrangement uses TRBV13 and TRBJ2-1; TRBD1 agrees at 11 bases. Germline V gene data show CDR1 as PRHDT and CDR2 as FYEKMQ (reference sequence). V was clipped by 1 base and J by 6 bases; unmatched bases: 5. This CDR3 has 16 amino acids. CDR3 amino acids: CASSLEVGTGGNEQFF. The DNA of the CDR3 is TGTGCCAGCAGCTTAGAGGTCGGGACAGGGGGCAATGAGCAGTTCTTC.

The chain has TRBV3-1 and TRBJ2-3; D might be TRBD2 (6 bases). Trimming stripped 5 bases from V and 2 bases from J, with 11 bases between. The germline CDR1 and CDR2 sequences are LGHDT and YNNKEL (reference sequence). The CDR3 has 14 residues. Written as DNA, the CDR3 is TGTGCCAGCAGCGACCCGGGACTCACAGATACGCAGTATTTT. Translated, it gives CASSDPGLTDTQYF.

This clonotype appeared a few times. This chain uses TRBV15 with TRBJ1-5; D gene unclear. V was pared by 0 bases and J by 2 bases, with 8 bases between. CDR1 and CDR2 (germline): LNHNV, YYDKDF (reference sequence). CDR3 length: 15 amino acids. The CDR3 coding sequence is TGTGCCACCAGCAGAGAGGGTTCAGGCAATCAGCCCCAGCATTTT. Translated, it gives CATSREGSGNQPQHF.

CDR3 nucleotides: TGCGCCAGCAGCCATATCCCATCTGTTAATAGCAATCAGCCCCAGCATTTT. It yields the protein CASSHIPSVNSNQPQHF. The chain couples TRBV4-1 to TRBJ1-5, with unresolved D. V lost 3 bases to trimming and J lost 0 bases, with 15 bases between them. CDR3 length: 17 amino acids. Germline V lookup: CDR1 MGHRA, CDR2 YSYEKL.

The chain employs TRBV7-9 and TRBJ1-2; unclear D gene. Germline CDR1 is SEHNR and CDR2 is FQNEAQ (reference sequence). The length of the CDR3 is 15 residues. With 1 base removed from V and 0 bases from J, the gap between germline ends came to 9 bases. CDR3 bases: TGTGCCAGCAGCTTAGTTCTCCCCACTAACTATGGCTACACCTTC. Amino acids: CASSLVLPTNYGYTF.

The chain combines TRBV2 with TRBJ2-1, with D possibly matching TRBD1 (6 bases). Germline assignment: CDR1 SNHLY and CDR2 FYNNEI. The CDR3 is 16 amino acids. The V end lost 2 bases, the J end lost 10 bases, and 21 bases lay between the germline ends. CDR3 DNA: TGTGCCAGCAGTGAACAGGGGCCACTAACCGTAGGAGAGCAGTTCTTC. It codes for CASSEQGPLTVGEQFF.

V is TRBV2 and J is TRBJ2-4; TRBD1 matches 10 bases. The better agreement between TRBJ2-5 and the DNA end casts doubt on the J call. Germline V gene lookup returns CDR1 SNHLY and CDR2 FYNNEI. The CDR3 loop spans 14 amino acids. DNA of the CDR3: TGTGCCAGCAGTGACGACAGGGGGCCTGAGACCCAGTACTTC. As protein: CASSDDRGPETQYF.

This chain links TRBV5-1 with TRBJ2-3; 9 nucleotides align to TRBD2. With 4 bases clipped from V and 4 bases from J, the junction kept 7 bases outside the gene matches. Germline V CDR1 and CDR2: SGHRS, YFSETQ. CDR3 length: 15 amino acids. CDR3 protein: CASSLSVAGADTQYF. CDR3 bases: TGCGCCAGCAGCCTCTCAGTAGCGGGAGCAGATACGCAGTATTTT.

The CDR3 region is CASGFRLGGDTQYF. CDR3 DNA sequence: TGCGCCAGCGGGTTTCGTCTCGGGGGAGATACGCAGTATTTT. The chain recombines TRBV4-3 with TRBJ2-3; D may be TRBD2 (6 bases). From germline, CDR1 is LGHNA and CDR2 YSLEER. The V end was cut by 8 bases, the J end by 5 bases, with 17 bases between. This CDR3 is 14 amino acids long.

The chain couples TRBV6-2 or TRBV6-3 to TRBJ2-7, with 12 nucleotides matching TRBD2. The germline CDR1 and CDR2 sequences are MNHEY and SVGEGT. The V and J ends lost 4 bases and 2 bases, in that order; junction bases with no gene match: 15. The CDR3 runs to 19 residues. CDR3 DNA: TGTGCCAGCAGTTTCATACTAGCGGGAGGTTTTTTGGCGACCTACGAGCAGTACTTC. Translation: CASSFILAGGFLATYEQYF.

The rearrangement joins TRBV7-2 to TRBJ2-3, with D unresolved. The length of the CDR3 is 13 residues. The V end lost 3 bases, the J end lost 3 bases, and 7 bases lay between the germline ends. The germline gives CDR1 SGHTA, CDR2 FQGNSA. As DNA, the CDR3 is TGTGCCAGCAGCTTCGAACGTACAGATACGCAGTATTTT. It is translated as CASSFERTDTQYF.

This clonotype has more than one count but fewer than ten. This chain joins TRBV4-1 and TRBJ2-1; D possibly matches TRBD1 or TRBD2 (5 bases each). Germline CDR1 and CDR2: MGHRA and YSYEKL. V was cut by 0 bases and J by 1 base, with 7 bases left in between. The CDR3 is 15 residues long. This CDR3 reads CASSQDRESYNEQFF. In DNA form, the CDR3 reads TGCGCCAGCAGCCAAGACAGGGAGTCCTACAATGAGCAGTTCTTC.

The CDR3 DNA is TGCAGTGCTAGAGACGTTTCGAACGACTATGGCTACACCTTC. Translating it yields CSARDVSNDYGYTF. The chain links TRBV20-1 to TRBJ1-2; no definite D call. This CDR3 spans 14 amino acids. Germline assignment: CDR1 DFQATT and CDR2 SNEGSKA (reference sequence). V was clipped by 0 bases and J by 3 bases, with 11 bases between them.